Below are 14 T cell receptor beta chains sequenced from a single sample in a study of beta chain features in type 1 diabetes. Overall study results and limits: In all four CD4+ subsets, TCRB CDR3 length was significantly, moderately reduced in type 1 diabetes.

Expressed TCRB transcripts were sequenced because the isolated RNA had all been reverse transcribed beforehand. Data came from immunoSEQ multiplex PCR; TCRdb stores just in-frame clones and leaves some out. This table has fewer than 450,000 clones, roughly 14% appearing once. These TCRs' antigens remain unknown. Sequencing input: naive CD4+ T cells from blood. These receptors were obtained from a woman in her late teens or twenties with type 1 diabetes.

This chain joins TRBV25-1 and TRBJ2-1, with 9 nucleotides matching TRBD2. The V gene's germline CDR1 is MGHDK and CDR2 SYGVNS. V lost 3 bases and J lost 6; bases outside the gene matches: 6. This CDR3 has 15 residues. DNA for the CDR3: TGTGCCAGCAGTGATTCGAGGACTAGCGTCAATGAGCAGTTCTTC. Amino acids: CASSDSRTSVNEQFF.

This clone was seen more than once but under ten times. The rearrangement joins TRBV18 to TRBJ1-4, with D uncertain. CDR3 length: 13 amino acids. Trimming removed 3 bases at V and 5 bases at J, with 7 bases between. The germline V gene encodes CDR1 KGHSH and CDR2 LQKENI. DNA of the CDR3: TGTGCCAGCTCACCCGGGGTGAATGAAAAACTGTTTTTT. This gives the protein CASSPGVNEKLFF.

This rearrangement joins TRBV14 to TRBJ1-4; the D is unclear. The CDR3 spans 15 residues. The germline gives CDR1 SGHDN, CDR2 FVKESK. The V and J ends lost 1 base and 0 bases respectively, with 6 bases between them. In nucleotides, the CDR3 is TGTGCCAGCAGCCAAGTTCCGGCAACTAATGAAAAACTGTTTTTT. Translated, it gives CASSQVPATNEKLFF.

This clone has a handful of counts. V usage is TRBV28 and J usage is TRBJ2-7; 7 bases map to TRBD1. The J segment lost 1 base and the V segment lost 3 bases, leaving 6 bases of the junction unmatched. CDR1 is MDHEN and CDR2 is SYDVKM in the germline V gene. This CDR3 region has 15 residues. The CDR3 here is CASSLPGTASYEQYF. The CDR3 DNA reads TGTGCCAGCAGTTTGCCCGGGACAGCATCCTACGAGCAGTACTTC.

This CDR3 is CAWSQGGWGETQYF. In nucleotides, the CDR3 is TGTGCCTGGAGCCAGGGGGGCTGGGGAGAGACCCAGTACTTC. The chain uses TRBV30 and TRBJ2-5; possible D gene TRBD1, 7 bases. V was pared by 3 bases and J by 4 bases, with 15 bases between. Germline-derived CDR1 and CDR2 are GTSNPN and SVGIG (reference sequence). The CDR3 contains 14 residues.

The chain couples TRBV6-6 to TRBJ2-3; 7 bases align to TRBD1. The V gene end was trimmed by 6 bases and the J gene end by 0 bases; junction bases not matched to a gene: 9. CDR1 and CDR2 (germline): MNHNY, SVGAGI (reference sequence). The CDR3 is 16 amino acids. For the CDR3, the DNA is TGTGCCAGCAGCCGACCGACAGGGAGAAGCACAGATACGCAGTATTTT. This gives the protein CASSRPTGRSTDTQYF.

Worth noting for this clone: Germline and junction disagree at one end, which may indicate a read error. The V gene is TRBV28, the J gene TRBJ2-7, with 10 bases fitting TRBD1. Germline-derived CDR1 and CDR2 are MDHEN and SYDVKM. The CDR3 extends over 12 amino acids. CDR3 loop: CASSQTTGGLVF. CDR3 bases: TGTGCCAGCAGTCAGACGACAGGGGGCTTGGTCTTC.

The genes are TRBV11-2 and TRBJ1-1, with a weak D call TRBD1 (5 bases). The length of the CDR3 is 15 residues. Deletions cut 1 base from V and 1 base from J, with 10 bases between. Germline lookup yields CDR1 SGHAT and CDR2 FQNNGV. CDR3 in amino acids: CASSLVKGRNTEAFF. CDR3 bases: TGTGCCAGCAGCTTAGTCAAGGGGCGGAACACTGAAGCTTTCTTT.

This clone has just a few counts. The chain couples TRBV25-1 to TRBJ1-2; 10 nucleotides match TRBD1. This CDR3 has 16 amino acids. With V trimmed by 2 bases and J by 6 bases, 9 bases remained unmatched. Germline V gene sequence: CDR1 MGHDK, CDR2 SYGVNS. CDR3 in amino acids: CASSEPRTGGSDGYTF. In DNA form, the CDR3 reads TGTGCCAGCAGTGAACCACGGACAGGGGGTAGTGATGGCTACACCTTC.

This clone was seen a handful of times. The genes are TRBV28 and TRBJ2-3, with 8 bases matching TRBD1. CDR3 length equals 15 residues. Germline-derived CDR1 and CDR2 are MDHEN and SYDVKM. The ends lost 3 bases at V and 0 bases at J; junction bases unmatched: 2. The CDR3 region is CASSFRGPSTDTQYF. CDR3 DNA: TGTGCCAGCAGTTTCAGGGGGCCAAGCACAGATACGCAGTATTTT.

This chain uses TRBV4-1 with TRBJ1-4; D ambiguous. The CDR3 loop spans 15 amino acids. Germline lookup yields CDR1 MGHRA and CDR2 YSYEKL. Deletions cut 1 base from V and 6 bases from J, with 12 bases between. The CDR3 DNA sequence: TGCGCCAGCAGCCAAGTGGGCACGCGTGATGAAAAACTGTTTTTT. This translates into CASSQVGTRDEKLFF.

This chain joins TRBV19 and TRBJ2-3; 9 positions match TRBD2. The germline gives CDR1 LNHDA, CDR2 SQIVND (reference sequence). Trimming took 5 bases from V and 6 from J; bases not matched to a gene: 9. The CDR3 has 15 amino acids. For the CDR3, the DNA is TGTGCCAGTAGTCTAGCCGGGACTAGCATGGATACGCAGTATTTT. It yields the protein CASSLAGTSMDTQYF.

This rearrangement joins TRBV23-1 to TRBJ2-7; the D gene is possibly TRBD1 (6 bases). TRBV23-1 counts as an open reading frame of uncertain function. Trimming cost V 0 bases and J 5 bases, with 20 bases left between them. This CDR3 comprises 17 residues. CDR3: CASSQSGLGARWHEQYF. CDR3 coding DNA: TGCGCCAGCAGTCAATCGGGTCTGGGGGCCCGGTGGCACGAGCAGTACTTC.

This clone was seen only a few times. The CDR3: CASSQSTGGKEKLFF. As DNA, the CDR3 is TGTGCCAGCAGCCAATCGACAGGAGGTAAAGAAAAACTGTTTTTT. J is TRBJ1-4 and V is TRBV16, with TRBD1 as a possible D gene (6 bases). The V gene lost 0 bases and the J gene lost 8 bases, with 13 bases spanning the gap. This CDR3 comprises 15 residues. CDR1 and CDR2 from the germline V gene are KGHSY and FQNENV.